The clone carrying this T cell receptor beta chain has only one observation. The data are from a study of technical replicates of blood from a handful of donors. V was shortened by 5 bases and J by 6 bases, with 10 bases between the two germline ends. The germline gives CDR1 SGHAT, CDR2 FQNNGV. This CDR3 contains 12 residues. TCRdb's copy holds only in-frame clones and misses some; the assay was immunoSEQ multiplex PCR. The repertoire holds fewer than 20,000 clones, with 82% as singletons. The V and J genes are TRBV11-2 and TRBJ1-2, with D unresolved. The sequencing sample was made of PBMCs. This TCR was sampled from a human donor in good health. Some clones in this sample may be carry-over from other donors' samples. In nucleotides, the CDR3 is TGTGCCAGCAGCGCTCACAGAGATGGCTACACCTTC. Residues: CASSAHRDGYTF.